This T cell receptor (beta chain) was sequenced for a study of technical replicates of blood from a few donors. The CDR3 spans 15 residues. Trimming pared 4 bases from V and 6 bases from J, leaving 17 bases between. Germline V lookup: CDR1 SGHNT, CDR2 YYREEE (reference sequence). Method: immunoSEQ multiplex PCR; TCRdb's copy keeps in-frame clones and lacks some. The sample shows 75,000 to 100,000 clones, approximately 94% of them seen only once. This clonotype was sampled from a human donor in good health. The J gene is TRBJ2-1, the V gene TRBV5-4, with D possibly TRBD2 on 6 matching bases. What was sequenced was T cells isolated from PBMCs. CDR3 nucleotide sequence: TGTGCCAGCAGCCCTCGGACTACCGGACGCAATGAGCAGTTCTTC. It is translated as CASSPRTTGRNEQFF.